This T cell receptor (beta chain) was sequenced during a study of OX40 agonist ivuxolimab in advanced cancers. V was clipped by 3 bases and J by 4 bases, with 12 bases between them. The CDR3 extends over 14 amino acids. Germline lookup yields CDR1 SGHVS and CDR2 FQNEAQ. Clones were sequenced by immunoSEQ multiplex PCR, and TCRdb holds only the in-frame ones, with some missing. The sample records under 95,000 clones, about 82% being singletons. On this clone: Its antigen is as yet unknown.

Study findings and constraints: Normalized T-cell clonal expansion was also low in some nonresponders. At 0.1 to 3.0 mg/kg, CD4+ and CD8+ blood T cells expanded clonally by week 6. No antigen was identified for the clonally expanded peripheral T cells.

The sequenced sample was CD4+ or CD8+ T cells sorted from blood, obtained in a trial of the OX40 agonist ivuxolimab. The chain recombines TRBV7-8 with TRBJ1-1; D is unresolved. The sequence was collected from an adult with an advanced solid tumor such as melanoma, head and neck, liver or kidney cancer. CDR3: CASSLMGRSTEAFF. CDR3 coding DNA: TGTGCCAGCAGCTTGATGGGCAGATCCACTGAAGCTTTCTTT. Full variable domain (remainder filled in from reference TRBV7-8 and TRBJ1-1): GAGVSQSPRYKVAKRGQDVALRCDPISGHVSLFWYQQALGQGPEFLTYFQNEAQLDKSGLPSDRFFAERPEGSVSTLKIQRTQQEDSAVYLCASSLMGRSTEAFFGQGTRLTVV.